What follows are 3 T cell receptor beta chains derived from one specimen sequenced in a study of cytomegalovirus exposure and HLA in healthy donors. The PCR had 60 Vbeta and 13 Jbeta primers. Profiled with immunoSEQ multiplex PCR; TCRdb holds only in-frame clones, not every one. The data show some 100,000 clones, 77% seen once. The sequencing sample was made of PBMCs. These receptors were taken from a man in his forties in good health and CMV-seropositive.

V gene TRBV4-1 combines with J gene TRBJ1-3, with TRBD1 matching 8 bases. Germline assignment: CDR1 MGHRA and CDR2 YSYEKL. After removal of 5 bases from V and 4 bases from J, the junction contained 4 bases not matched to a gene. The CDR3 has 14 amino acids. The CDR3 nucleotides read TGCGCCAGCAGCACCCGGGACAGGGGAAACACCATATATTTT. This gives the protein CASSTRDRGNTIYF.

The chain joins TRBV5-4 to TRBJ1-1; D gene unclear. Germline V gene lookup returns CDR1 SGHNT and CDR2 YYREEE (reference sequence). Trimming left V 4 bases short and J 1 base short, with 14 bases between. The CDR3 sequence is 15 residues long. The CDR3 reads CASSIGGRWNTEAFF. The CDR3 DNA reads TGTGCCAGCAGCATTGGAGGTCGGTGGAACACTGAAGCTTTCTTT.

The chain has TRBV18 and TRBJ1-1; TRBD1 is a possible D gene (6 bases). The CDR3 sequence is 15 residues long. Germline V gene lookup returns CDR1 KGHSH and CDR2 LQKENI. Trimming removed 1 base from V and 0 bases from J, with 9 bases in between. The CDR3 loop reads CASSPRAGVNTEAFF. The CDR3 DNA reads TGTGCCAGCTCACCACGGGCAGGGGTGAACACTGAAGCTTTCTTT.